The 8 T cell receptor beta chains reported below all come from one sample, sequenced in a study of identical twins. MiXCR was run by TCRdb on the 5' RACE reads, yielding one entry per CDR3 protein. The sample contains 150,000 or so distinct CDR3 sequences, roughly 3.5% of which appear only once. Sample: memory T cells sorted from blood. All receptors derive from a man younger than 30 in good health.

This clonotype was seen more than once but under ten times. This chain connects TRBV28 to TRBJ2-7, with no clear D. The CDR3 is 14 residues long. Germline V gene lookup returns CDR1 MDHEN and CDR2 SYDVKM. V lost 2 bases to trimming and J lost 0 bases, with 8 bases between them. The CDR3 here is CASSLLGRSYEQYF. The DNA for the CDR3 is TGTGCCAGCAGTTTACTCGGCCGCTCCTACGAGCAGTACTTC.

This clonotype has a count of ten or more. The chain joins TRBV27 to TRBJ2-1, with 9 bases that match TRBD2. The germline V gene encodes CDR1 MNHEY and CDR2 SMNVEV (reference sequence). V was pared by 7 bases and J by 2 bases, with 3 bases of the junction left unmatched. This CDR3 spans 14 amino acids. The CDR3 region has the DNA TGTGCCAGCAATCTAGCGGGACCCTACAATGAGCAGTTCTTC. Its translation is CASNLAGPYNEQFF.

This clonotype was detected many times. The rearrangement joins TRBV7-2 to TRBJ2-1, with D tentatively TRBD1 or TRBD2 (5 bases each). CDR3 length equals 14 residues. V lost 5 bases and J 10 bases, leaving 18 bases between the germline ends. From germline, CDR1 is SGHTA and CDR2 FQGNSA. For the CDR3, the DNA is TGTGCCAGCAGCCCTGACCCGGGACGAAAGGAGCAGTTCTTC. Translating gives CASSPDPGRKEQFF.

Ten or more counts support this clonotype. The genes are TRBV5-1 and TRBJ2-3; 9 nucleotides match TRBD2. The junction had 10 bases not matched to a gene; V was cut back by 5 bases and J by 6 bases. Germline CDR1 is SGHRS and CDR2 is YFSETQ. The CDR3 is 15 residues long. The CDR3 loop reads CASRLSSGSGDTQYF. The CDR3 bases are TGCGCCAGCAGGTTGAGTAGCGGGAGTGGGGATACGCAGTATTTT. The whole variable domain, remainder taken from reference TRBV5-1 and TRBJ2-3, is KAGVTQTPRYLIKTRGQQVTLSCSPISGHRSVSWYQQTPGQGLQFLFEYFSETQRNKGNFPGRFSGRQFSNSRSEMNVSTLELGDSALYLCASRLSSGSGDTQYFGPGTRLTVL.

This clonotype was seen repeatedly, ten times or more. The chain has TRBV28 and TRBJ1-2, with 7 bases matching TRBD1. V lost 8 bases to trimming and J lost 3 bases; unmatched junction nucleotides: 12. The CDR3 extends over 15 amino acids. Germline assignment: CDR1 MDHEN and CDR2 SYDVKM. Here the CDR3 DNA reads TGTGCCAGCGGTTACCCTCAGGGGGTCGACTATGGCTACACCTTC. This sequence encodes CASGYPQGVDYGYTF.

This clonotype was counted many times. The V gene is TRBV12-3 or TRBV12-4, the J gene TRBJ1-2, with 10 bases aligning to TRBD1. V lost 8 bases to trimming and J lost 9 bases; unmatched junction nucleotides: 9. The CDR3 runs 13 residues. The DNA of the CDR3 is TGTGCCAGCGGGCTCCGGGGACAGGGGAGCTACACCTTC. Its translation is CASGLRGQGSYTF.

This clonotype was found many times. V gene TRBV5-1 combines with J gene TRBJ2-5, with 8 positions matching TRBD2. The length of the CDR3 is 14 residues. The V segment lost 0 bases and the J segment 5 bases; nucleotides outside the gene matches: 3. The germline V gene encodes CDR1 SGHRS and CDR2 YFSETQ. The CDR3 reads CASSLGLAFETQYF. The CDR3 DNA reads TGCGCCAGCAGCTTGGGACTAGCGTTCGAGACCCAGTACTTC.

Ten or more counts support this clonotype. The chain joins TRBV4-1 to TRBJ2-4, with 8 positions matching TRBD2. The CDR3 totals 17 residues. CDR1 is MGHRA and CDR2 is YSYEKL in the germline V gene. The V and J ends lost 1 base and 5 bases, in that order; junction bases with no gene match: 10. CDR3 protein: CASSQGPGGARQNIQYF. The CDR3 bases are TGCGCCAGCAGCCAAGGGCCGGGGGGGGCGCGTCAAAACATTCAGTACTTC.